This T cell receptor beta chain is drawn from a study of control samples from healthy donors and cancer patients. The table came from immunoSEQ multiplex PCR; TCRdb's copy has only in-frame clones and leaves some out. The sample yields 90,000 to 100,000 clones, about nine tenths seen once. The CDR3 has 15 residues. Germline V gene sequence: CDR1 MNHEY, CDR2 SVGEGT. Trimming cost V 0 bases and J 6 bases, with 12 bases left between them. The sample consisted of blood. V is TRBV6-2 or TRBV6-3 and J is TRBJ2-1, with D possibly being TRBD2 (6 bases). This sequence was found in a young woman in good health. The CDR3 spells CASSYSLASPNEQFF. As DNA, the CDR3 is TGTGCCAGCAGTTACTCGCTAGCGTCCCCCAATGAGCAGTTCTTC.